This T cell receptor (beta chain) was captured by sequencing in a study of regulatory T cells in long-lasting Graves disease. Notes on the study in general: Among persistent patients, a larger number of public clonotypes were shared (about 2,700) than among newly diagnosed patients (roughly 970). Compared with new cases, persistent Graves' patients showed reduced TCR diversity.

Construction of TCR beta libraries relied on iRepertoire HTBI primers and on Arm-PCR targeting CDR3 regions. TCRdb redid the calling of the multiplex PCR reads with MiXCR, one entry per CDR3 protein. The data contain 400,000 to 550,000 distinct CDR3 sequences, about a sixth of them seen just once; the ten biggest clones take up 9.5% to 12%. As for time point: newly diagnosed GD, antithyroid drugs for less than 3 months. Construction of the TCR library relied on RNA isolated from PBMCs. The patient group derived from an endocrinology department in Xi'an, China. Concerning this clonotype: Its antigen is not identified.

In addition, the sample was reused for a study of T cells in Graves' hyperthyroidism and ophthalmopathy.

This clonotype originated in a woman under 40 with Graves disease. The sequencing used peripheral blood mononuclear cells (PBMCs), collected at new diagnosis, from a patient treated with antithyroid drugs.

The CDR3 DNA reads as TGTGCCAGCAGCGCTCAGGGGGCGCTGAACACTGAAGCTTTCTTT. This gives the protein CASSAQGALNTEAFF. The V call is TRBV14, the J call TRBJ1-1; TRBD1 matches 8 bases. Per germline, CDR1 SGHDN and CDR2 FVKESK. The CDR3 length is 15 residues. V gave up 5 bases and J gave up 0 bases; unmatched junction bases: 5.